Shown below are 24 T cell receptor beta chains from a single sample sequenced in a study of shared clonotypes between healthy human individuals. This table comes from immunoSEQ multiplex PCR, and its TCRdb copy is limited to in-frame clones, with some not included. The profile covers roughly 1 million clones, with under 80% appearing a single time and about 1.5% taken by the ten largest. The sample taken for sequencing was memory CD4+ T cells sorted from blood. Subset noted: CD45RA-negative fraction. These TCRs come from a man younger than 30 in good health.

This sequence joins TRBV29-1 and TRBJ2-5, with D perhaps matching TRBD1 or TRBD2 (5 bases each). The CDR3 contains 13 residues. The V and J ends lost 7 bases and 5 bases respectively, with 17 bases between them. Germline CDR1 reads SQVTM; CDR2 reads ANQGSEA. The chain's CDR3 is CSAKGPAQETQYF. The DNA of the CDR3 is TGCAGCGCTAAGGGACCGGCGCAGGAGACCCAGTACTTC.

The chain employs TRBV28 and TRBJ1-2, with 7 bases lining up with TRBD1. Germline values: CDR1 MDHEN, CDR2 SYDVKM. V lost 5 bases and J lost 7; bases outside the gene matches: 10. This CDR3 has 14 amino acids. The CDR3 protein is CASSPGGITGGYTF. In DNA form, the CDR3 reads TGTGCCAGCAGTCCAGGGGGGATAACGGGTGGCTACACCTTC.

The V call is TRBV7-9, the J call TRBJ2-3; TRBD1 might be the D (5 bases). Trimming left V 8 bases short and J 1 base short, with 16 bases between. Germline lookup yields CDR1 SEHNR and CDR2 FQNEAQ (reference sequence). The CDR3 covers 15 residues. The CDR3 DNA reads TGTGCCAGCGATCAATCTGGGGCTGGCACAGATACGCAGTATTTT. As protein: CASDQSGAGTDTQYF.

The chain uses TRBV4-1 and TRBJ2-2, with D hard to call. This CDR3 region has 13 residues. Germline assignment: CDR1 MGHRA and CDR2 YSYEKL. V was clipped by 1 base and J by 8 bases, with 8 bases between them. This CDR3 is CASSQVYWGELFF. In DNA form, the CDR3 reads TGCGCCAGCAGCCAAGTCTACTGGGGGGAGCTGTTTTTT.

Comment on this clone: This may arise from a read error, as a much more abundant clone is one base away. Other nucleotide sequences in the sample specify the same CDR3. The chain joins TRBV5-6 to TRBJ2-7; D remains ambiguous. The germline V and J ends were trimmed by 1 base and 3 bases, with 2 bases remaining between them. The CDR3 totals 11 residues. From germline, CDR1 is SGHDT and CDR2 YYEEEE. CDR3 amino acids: CASSLNYEQYF. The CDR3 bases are TGTGCCAGCAGCTTGAACTACGAGCAGTACTTC.

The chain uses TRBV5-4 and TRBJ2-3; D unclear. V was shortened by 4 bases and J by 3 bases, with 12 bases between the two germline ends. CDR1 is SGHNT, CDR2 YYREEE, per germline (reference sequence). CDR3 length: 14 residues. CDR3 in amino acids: CASSTTTRTDTQYF. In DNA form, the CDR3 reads TGTGCCAGCAGCACGACGACGAGGACAGATACGCAGTATTTT.

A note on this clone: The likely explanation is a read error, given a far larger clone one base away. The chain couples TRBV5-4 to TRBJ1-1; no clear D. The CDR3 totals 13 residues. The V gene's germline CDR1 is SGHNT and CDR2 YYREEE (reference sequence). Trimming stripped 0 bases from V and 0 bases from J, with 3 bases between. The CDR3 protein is CASSLEMNTEAFF. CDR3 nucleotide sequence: TGTGCCAGCAGCTTGGAGATGAACACTGAAGCTTTCTTT.

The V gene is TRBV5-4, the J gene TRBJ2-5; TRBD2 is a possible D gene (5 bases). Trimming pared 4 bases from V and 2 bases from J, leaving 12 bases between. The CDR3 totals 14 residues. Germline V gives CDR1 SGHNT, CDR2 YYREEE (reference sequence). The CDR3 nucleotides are TGTGCCAGCAGCCGAGGGAACTTTCAAGAGACCCAGTACTTC. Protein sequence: CASSRGNFQETQYF.

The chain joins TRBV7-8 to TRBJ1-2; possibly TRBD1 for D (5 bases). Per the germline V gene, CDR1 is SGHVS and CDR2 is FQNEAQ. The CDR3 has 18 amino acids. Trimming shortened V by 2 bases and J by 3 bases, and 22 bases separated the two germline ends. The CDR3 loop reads CASSLLWLLGLGDYGYTF. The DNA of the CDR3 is TGTGCCAGCAGCTTATTGTGGTTGTTGGGACTAGGGGACTATGGCTACACCTTC.

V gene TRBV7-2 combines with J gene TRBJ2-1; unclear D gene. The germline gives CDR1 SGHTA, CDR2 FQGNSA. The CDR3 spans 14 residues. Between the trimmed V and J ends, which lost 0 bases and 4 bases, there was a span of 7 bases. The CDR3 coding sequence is TGTGCCAGCAGCTTAGCTTTAAATTACAATGAGCAGTTCTTC. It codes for CASSLALNYNEQFF.

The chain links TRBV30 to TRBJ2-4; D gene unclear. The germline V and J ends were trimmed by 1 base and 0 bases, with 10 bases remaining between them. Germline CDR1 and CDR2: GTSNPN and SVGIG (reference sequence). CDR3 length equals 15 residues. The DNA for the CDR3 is TGTGCCTGGAGTGCCTCGTTATTAGCCAAAAACATTCAGTACTTC. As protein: CAWSASLLAKNIQYF.

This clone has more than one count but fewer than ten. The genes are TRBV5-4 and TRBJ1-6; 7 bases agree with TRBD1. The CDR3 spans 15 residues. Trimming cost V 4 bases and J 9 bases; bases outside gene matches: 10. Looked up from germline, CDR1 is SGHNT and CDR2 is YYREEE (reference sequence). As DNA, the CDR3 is TGTGCCAGCAGCAGCTATACAGGGGTAGGTTCACCCCTCCACTTT. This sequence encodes CASSSYTGVGSPLHF.

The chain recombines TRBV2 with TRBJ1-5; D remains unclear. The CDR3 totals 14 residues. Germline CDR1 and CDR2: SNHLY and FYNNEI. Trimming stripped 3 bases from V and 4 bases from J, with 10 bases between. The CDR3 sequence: CASSETSTNQPQHF. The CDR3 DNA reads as TGTGCCAGCAGTGAGACGAGTACAAATCAGCCCCAGCATTTT. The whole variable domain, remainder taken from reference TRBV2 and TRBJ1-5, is EPEVTQTPSHQVTQMGQEVILRCVPISNHLYFYWYRQILGQKVEFLVSFYNNEISEKSEIFDDQFSVERPDGSNFTLKIRSTKLEDSAMYFCASSETSTNQPQHFGDGTRLSIL.

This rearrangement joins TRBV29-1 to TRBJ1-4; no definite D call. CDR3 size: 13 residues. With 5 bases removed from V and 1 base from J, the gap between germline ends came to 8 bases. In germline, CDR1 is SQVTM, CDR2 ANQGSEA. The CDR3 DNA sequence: TGCAGCGTTAAGGGAGTAACTAATGAAAAACTGTTTTTT. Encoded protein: CSVKGVTNEKLFF.

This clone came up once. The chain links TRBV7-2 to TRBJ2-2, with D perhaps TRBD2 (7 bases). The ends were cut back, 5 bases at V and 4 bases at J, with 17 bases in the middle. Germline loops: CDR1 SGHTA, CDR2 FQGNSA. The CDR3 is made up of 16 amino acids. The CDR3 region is CASSKGGPSTTGELFF. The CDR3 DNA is TGTGCCAGCAGCAAGGGGGGGCCTTCAACCACCGGGGAGCTGTTTTTT.

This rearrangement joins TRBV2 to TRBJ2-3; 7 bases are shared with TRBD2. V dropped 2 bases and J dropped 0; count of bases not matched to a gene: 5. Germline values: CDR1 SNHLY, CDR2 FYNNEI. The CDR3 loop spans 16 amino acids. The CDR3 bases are TGTGCCAGCAGTGAACGTGGCGGGAGCAGCACAGATACGCAGTATTTT. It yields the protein CASSERGGSSTDTQYF.

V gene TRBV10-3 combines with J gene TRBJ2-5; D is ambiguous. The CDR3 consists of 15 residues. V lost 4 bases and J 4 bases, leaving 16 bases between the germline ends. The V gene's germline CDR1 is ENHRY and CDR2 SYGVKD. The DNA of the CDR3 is TGTGCCATCAGTGGTATGGGGTGGGAAGGAGAGACCCAGTACTTC. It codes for CAISGMGWEGETQYF.

CDR3 DNA sequence: TGTGCCAGCAGCGAGGGACAGAACTACACCTTC. Protein product: CASSEGQNYTF. The rearrangement joins TRBV7-9 to TRBJ1-2; 7 bases agree with TRBD1. This CDR3 is 11 amino acids long. V lost 5 bases to trimming and J lost 10 bases; unmatched junction nucleotides: 4. CDR1 is SEHNR, CDR2 FQNEAQ, per germline (reference sequence).

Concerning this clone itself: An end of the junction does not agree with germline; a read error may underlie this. The DNA for the CDR3 is TGTGCCAGTAGTATAGCTTGGGCTAGCGGAGAGGCCCAGTACTTC. It encodes CASSIAWASGEAQYF. V is TRBV19 and J is TRBJ2-5, with TRBD2 identical over 7 bases. The germline V gene has CDR1 LNHDA and CDR2 SQIVND (reference sequence). The CDR3 is 15 residues long.

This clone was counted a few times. The CDR3 sequence is CASSSTGASTEAFF. In nucleotides, the CDR3 is TGTGCCAGCAGCTCGACAGGGGCGAGCACTGAAGCTTTCTTT. J is TRBJ1-1 and V is TRBV11-3; 8 nucleotides line up with TRBD1. Trimming at V came to 4 bases and at J to 4 bases, leaving 5 bases not matched to a gene. Germline V gives CDR1 SGHNT, CDR2 YENEEA. The CDR3 is 14 amino acids.

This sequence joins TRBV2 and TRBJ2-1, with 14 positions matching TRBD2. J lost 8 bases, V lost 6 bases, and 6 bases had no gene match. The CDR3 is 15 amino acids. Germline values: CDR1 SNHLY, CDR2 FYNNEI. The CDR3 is CASSRLAGGLDEQFF. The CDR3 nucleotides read TGTGCCAGCAGCAGACTAGCGGGGGGGCTAGATGAGCAGTTCTTC.

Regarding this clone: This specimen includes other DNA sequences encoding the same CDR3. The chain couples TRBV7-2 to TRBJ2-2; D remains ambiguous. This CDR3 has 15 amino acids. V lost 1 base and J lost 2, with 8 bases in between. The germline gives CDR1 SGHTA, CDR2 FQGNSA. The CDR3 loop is CASSLVLGNTGELFF. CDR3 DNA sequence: TGTGCCAGCAGCTTAGTTTTGGGAAACACCGGGGAGCTGTTTTTT.

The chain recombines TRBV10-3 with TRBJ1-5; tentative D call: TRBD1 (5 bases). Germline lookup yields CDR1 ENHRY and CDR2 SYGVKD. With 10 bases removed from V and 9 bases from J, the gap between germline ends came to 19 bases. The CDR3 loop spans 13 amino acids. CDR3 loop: CATTGATNWPQHF. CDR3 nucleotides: TGTGCCACCACCGGGGCTACGAATTGGCCCCAGCATTTT.

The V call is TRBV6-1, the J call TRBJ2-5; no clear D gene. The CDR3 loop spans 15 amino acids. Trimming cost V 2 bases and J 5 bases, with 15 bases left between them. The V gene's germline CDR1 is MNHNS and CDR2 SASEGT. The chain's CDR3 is CASSEQYIAAETQYF. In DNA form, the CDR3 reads TGTGCCAGCAGTGAACAGTACATTGCCGCTGAGACCCAGTACTTC.